Below are 18 T cell receptor beta chains sequenced from a single sample in a study of blood T cell repertoires in COVID-19. Clones were sequenced by immunoSEQ multiplex PCR, and TCRdb holds only the in-frame ones, with some missing. The table has about 200,000 clones, around nine tenths seen once. The sample taken for sequencing was peripheral blood. The receptors come from a man between 18 and 29 years old with active or convalescent COVID-19.

The CDR3 protein is CASGLAGNTEAFF. The CDR3 DNA reads TGTGCTAGTGGTTTGGCAGGGAACACTGAAGCTTTCTTT. V gene TRBV12-5 combines with J gene TRBJ1-1, with D hard to call. Trimming pared 1 base from V and 1 base from J, leaving 4 bases between. Germline CDR1 and CDR2: LGHNT and FRNRAP. This CDR3 spans 13 amino acids.

The V gene is TRBV19, the J gene TRBJ1-6; weak D call: TRBD1 (5 bases). Per the germline V gene, CDR1 is LNHDA and CDR2 is SQIVND (reference sequence). The CDR3 runs to 14 residues. V lost 3 bases and J lost 3, with 6 bases in between. The CDR3 loop reads CASSIRDYNSPLHF. CDR3 coding DNA: TGTGCCAGTAGTATCAGGGACTATAATTCACCCCTCCACTTT.

The chain employs TRBV6-5 and TRBJ1-6; D not resolved. Germline V gene sequence: CDR1 MNHEY, CDR2 SVGAGI. This CDR3 has 14 residues. V dropped 7 bases and J dropped 2 bases, with 9 bases sitting between them. As DNA, the CDR3 is TGTGCCAGCACCACAACAGCCTATAATTCACCCCTCCACTTT. Translation gives CASTTTAYNSPLHF.

This chain connects TRBV27 to TRBJ2-7; D unclear. Trimming took 3 bases from V and 4 from J, leaving 19 bases between them. Germline V gene data show CDR1 as MNHEY and CDR2 as SMNVEV (reference sequence). The CDR3 covers 16 residues. CDR3 region: CASSFSGGETIYEQYF. DNA for the CDR3: TGTGCCAGCAGTTTTAGTGGCGGTGAGACGATATACGAGCAGTACTTC.

V is TRBV3-1 (or the pseudogene TRBV3-2) and J is TRBJ2-5, with 7 positions matching TRBD1. Germline V gene sequence: CDR1 LGHDT, CDR2 YNNKEL (reference sequence). This CDR3 contains 13 residues. Trimming removed 4 bases from V and 5 bases from J; junction bases left unmatched: 4. CDR3 DNA: TGTGCCAGCAGCCGACAGGGATGGGAGACCCAGTACTTC. Residues: CASSRQGWETQYF.

The V and J genes are TRBV5-1 and TRBJ1-4; D is perhaps TRBD1 (6 bases). This CDR3 comprises 15 residues. The ends were cut back, 5 bases at V and 3 bases at J, with 14 bases in the middle. Germline V gene sequence: CDR1 SGHRS, CDR2 YFSETQ. The CDR3 DNA reads TGCGCCAGCAGATCAGGGGCGCCGGCTAATGAAAAACTGTTTTTT. Protein sequence: CASRSGAPANEKLFF.

V gene TRBV12-3 or TRBV12-4 combines with J gene TRBJ2-7; 8 nucleotides line up with TRBD2. The V and J ends lost 5 bases and 6 bases, in that order; junction bases with no gene match: 3. The CDR3 has 12 amino acids. The DNA of the CDR3 is TGTGCCAGCAGTAACGGGAGGGGCGAGCAGTACTTC. Its protein is CASSNGRGEQYF.

This chain joins TRBV6-1 and TRBJ2-7; TRBD2 is a possible D gene (5 bases). The CDR3 is 16 residues long. Trimming took off 0 bases at V and 3 bases at J, with 15 bases between the two ends. Germline CDR1 is MNHNS and CDR2 is SASEGT. The CDR3 nucleotides read TGTGCCAGCAGTGAAGCGCTTCCTCGTGCGGGCTACGAGCAGTACTTC. Its translation is CASSEALPRAGYEQYF.

The chain couples TRBV6-5 to TRBJ1-1, with 7 positions matching TRBD1. Germline lookup yields CDR1 MNHEY and CDR2 SVGAGI. The CDR3 length is 16 residues. The trim removed 0 bases at V and 0 bases at J, leaving 4 bases unmatched. The CDR3 coding sequence is TGTGCCAGCAGTTACTCAATCGACAGGGTGAACACTGAAGCTTTCTTT. It specifies CASSYSIDRVNTEAFF.

This chain links TRBV5-4 with TRBJ2-3, with 13 bases lining up with TRBD2. The germline V gene encodes CDR1 SGHNT and CDR2 YYREEE (reference sequence). This CDR3 contains 17 residues. V shed 3 bases and J 2 bases; nucleotides not matched to a gene: 6. The CDR3 DNA reads as TGTGCCAGCAGCTCGGGACTAGCGGGGCATAACACAGATACGCAGTATTTT. Residues: CASSSGLAGHNTDTQYF.

The J gene is TRBJ1-6, the V gene TRBV30, with D possibly matching TRBD1 (5 bases). Trimming took 4 bases from V and 6 from J, leaving 13 bases between them. The CDR3 loop spans 14 amino acids. CDR1 is GTSNPN, CDR2 SVGIG, per germline (reference sequence). In DNA form, the CDR3 reads TGTGCCTGGACCCCGGGACTTAGTAATTCACCCCTCCACTTT. This sequence encodes CAWTPGLSNSPLHF.

Here the CDR3 reads CSVEDRGIGGEAFF. The CDR3 DNA is TGCAGCGTTGAAGATCGGGGTATCGGTGGTGAAGCTTTCTTT. The J gene is TRBJ1-1, the V gene TRBV29-1; no reliable D call. Germline CDR1 SQVTM, CDR2 ANQGSEA. The CDR3 has 14 amino acids. V was pared by 0 bases and J by 7 bases, with 15 bases between.

The genes are TRBV18 and TRBJ2-5, with D possibly matching TRBD1 (5 bases). V dropped 5 bases and J dropped 2 bases, with 12 bases sitting between them. CDR1 KGHSH and CDR2 LQKENI come from the germline V gene. The CDR3 sequence is 14 residues long. The CDR3 reads CASSAGQSQETQYF. For the CDR3, the DNA is TGTGCCAGCTCAGCTGGACAATCTCAAGAGACCCAGTACTTC.

Note on this clone: The DNA is omitted, as the CDR3 cannot be located on it reliably, and the CDR3 follows TCRdb's listing. The chain is built from TRBV21-1 and TRBJ2-3; the table's D gene call, TRBD2, was not cross checked with the DNA. TRBV21-1 counts as a pseudogene. The CDR3 numbers 16 amino acids, ends counted. This chain's CDR3 is CASSKVAAGTVDTQYF.

This clone has at least ten counts. The chain combines TRBV7-9 with TRBJ1-6; TRBD1 matches at 7 bases. Per the germline V gene, CDR1 is SEHNR and CDR2 is FQNEAQ (reference sequence). This CDR3 has 14 amino acids. V was clipped by 5 bases and J by 10 bases; unmatched bases: 8. CDR3 amino acids: CASSIKGGGSPLHF. The CDR3 bases are TGTGCCAGCAGCATCAAAGGGGGCGGGTCACCCCTCCACTTT.

The chain links TRBV19 to TRBJ1-2; unclear D gene. The CDR3 has 18 amino acids. The V and J ends lost 6 bases and 5 bases respectively, with 28 bases between them. Germline V CDR1 and CDR2: LNHDA, SQIVND (reference sequence). The CDR3 region is CASSDPRDPTHPSYGYTF. The CDR3 DNA is TGTGCCAGTAGCGACCCCCGGGATCCCACACACCCTTCTTATGGCTACACCTTC.

The chain has TRBV6-5 and TRBJ2-7; 9 nucleotides line up with TRBD1. Trimming cost V 7 bases and J 4 bases; bases outside gene matches: 8. Germline lookup yields CDR1 MNHEY and CDR2 SVGAGI. The CDR3 consists of 14 residues. CDR3 sequence (DNA): TGTGCCAGCATGAACAGGGGGCTGGGGTACGAGCAGTACTTC. Protein sequence: CASMNRGLGYEQYF.

This clone was counted a few times. One end of the junction does not line up with germline, which may come from a read error. The V and J genes are TRBV6-5 and TRBJ2-1; no clear D gene. CDR1 MNHEY and CDR2 SVGAGI come from the germline V gene. CDR3 size: 14 residues. CDR3 nucleotides: TGTGCCAGCAGTGACTCCAGTGTCCGCAATGAGCAGTTCTTC. Its translation is CASSDSSVRNEQFF.